This TCR beta chain derives from a study of technical replicates of blood from a handful of donors. Germline-derived CDR1 and CDR2 are MNHNY and SVGAGI (reference sequence). The CDR3 is 14 amino acids. V was clipped by 7 bases and J by 6 bases; unmatched bases: 9. Generated by immunoSEQ multiplex PCR, the TCRdb table keeps only in-frame clones and is missing some. The profile covers tens of thousands of clones, with almost 97% appearing a single time and about 0.34% taken by the ten largest. This clone was counted once. The chain uses TRBV6-6 and TRBJ2-7; 10 bases are a match to TRBD1. Specimen: T cells isolated from PBMCs. The source is a human donor in good health. CDR3 sequence reads: CASTLRDRGSEQYF. For the CDR3, the DNA is TGTGCCAGCACCCTCCGGGACAGGGGTAGCGAGCAGTACTTC.